One and the same sample provided the 26 T cell receptor beta chains below, sequenced in a study of PD-L1 blockade in urothelial cancer (dated by TCRdb to 2017 to 2019). Libraries were built with the immunoSEQ multiplex PCR assay. What TCRdb holds here is the immuneACCESS table cut down to in-frame rearrangements. Part of the clones is not present; checked against another copy, under half of the missing clones reflect an unresolved V gene, and the others are unexplained. The sample profile shows tens of thousands of clones; about 87% of them were found once. The top ten constitute under 4.5% of the sample. Sequences were derived from PBMCs, sampled around atezolizumab (anti-PD-L1) treatment. The origin of the receptors is a man between 45 and 60 years old with urothelial cancer.

This rearrangement joins TRBV29-1 to TRBJ1-3; D remains unclear. Germline V gene sequence: CDR1 SQVTM, CDR2 ANQGSEA. The CDR3 runs to 13 residues. Trimming stripped 6 bases from V and 0 bases from J, with 9 bases between. The CDR3 here is CSVGSISGNTIYF. The CDR3 DNA follows: TGCAGCGTCGGGAGCATCTCTGGAAACACCATATATTTT.

CDR3 region: CASSLGGQEPTDTQYF. CDR3 bases: TGTGCCAGCAGCCTAGGGGGGCAGGAACCCACAGATACGCAGTATTTT. This rearrangement joins TRBV11-3 to TRBJ2-3; D is possibly TRBD1 or TRBD2 (6 bases each). The CDR3 is made up of 16 amino acids. Trimming removed 5 bases at V and 2 bases at J, with 17 bases between. Per germline, CDR1 SGHNT and CDR2 YENEEA.

As regards this clone: No conserved phenylalanine or tryptophan ends this CDR3, so it is likely a read error. The limits of the CDR3 on the DNA are not certain, so only TCRdb's listed CDR3 is given. The chain carries TRBV18 and TRBJ1-5. Germline CDR1 is KGHSH and CDR2 is LQKENI. The CDR3 sequence runs 9 residues, both termini included. CDR3 in amino acids: CASSPRFSV.

The chain recombines TRBV5-6 with TRBJ2-7, with D possibly matching TRBD1 (6 bases). The CDR3 contains 12 residues. The germline V and J ends were trimmed by 2 bases and 4 bases, with 7 bases remaining between them. CDR1 SGHDT and CDR2 YYEEEE come from the germline V gene. The CDR3 loop reads CASSFGQYEQYF. The CDR3 nucleotides are TGTGCCAGCAGCTTTGGACAGTACGAGCAGTACTTC.

This clone has only a few counts. This chain links TRBV5-1 with TRBJ2-1, with a tentative D call TRBD1 (6 bases). The CDR3 extends over 14 amino acids. V lost 4 bases and J lost 5, with 13 bases in between. The V gene's germline CDR1 is SGHRS and CDR2 YFSETQ. The CDR3 DNA follows: TGCGCCAGCAGCGGCTTGGGACAAGACAATGAGCAGTTCTTC. It translates to CASSGLGQDNEQFF.

This rearrangement joins TRBV12-5 to TRBJ2-2; 7 bases are shared with TRBD1. Trimming cost V 6 bases and J 1 base; bases outside gene matches: 2. Germline V CDR1 and CDR2: LGHNT, FRNRAP. The CDR3 runs 14 residues. CDR3 sequence: CASGTGRNTGELFF. The CDR3, as DNA: TGTGCTAGTGGGACAGGGAGGAACACCGGGGAGCTGTTTTTT.

This clone was observed a single time. The V and J genes are TRBV6-4 and TRBJ2-3, with 12 bases aligning to TRBD2. CDR3 length: 15 amino acids. Losses at the gene ends were 5 bases for V and 6 bases for J; bases not matched to a gene: 6. The germline V gene has CDR1 MRHNA and CDR2 SNTAGT. CDR3 loop: CASSQLAGGRDTQYF. In nucleotides, the CDR3 is TGTGCCAGCAGTCAGCTAGCGGGGGGGCGGGATACGCAGTATTTT.

A single count supports this clone. The rearrangement joins TRBV7-9 to TRBJ2-2; 12 nucleotides match TRBD2. J gave up 6 bases and V 1 base, and 6 bases lay outside the gene matches. Germline values: CDR1 SEHNR, CDR2 FQNEAQ (reference sequence). The CDR3 is made up of 17 amino acids. Here the CDR3 reads CASSLVGLAGWSGELFF. The CDR3 DNA follows: TGTGCCAGCAGCTTAGTTGGACTAGCGGGATGGTCCGGGGAGCTGTTTTTT.

The V and J genes are TRBV18 and TRBJ1-5, with 8 nucleotides matching TRBD1. V trimming: 3 bases; J trimming: 6 bases; junction bases outside the gene matches: 4. The germline gives CDR1 KGHSH, CDR2 LQKENI. The CDR3 has 14 residues. The CDR3 DNA follows: TGTGCCAGCTCACCGACACAGGGGGTTCAGCCCCAGCATTTT. It translates to CASSPTQGVQPQHF.

The chain carries TRBV5-6 and TRBJ1-5, with TRBD1 matching 9 bases. The CDR3 is 15 amino acids. The trim removed 1 base at V and 6 bases at J, leaving 5 bases unmatched. Germline V gene lookup returns CDR1 SGHDT and CDR2 YYEEEE. CDR3 DNA sequence: TGTGCCAGCAGCTTGACAGGGGGCGCGTTTCAGCCCCAGCATTTT. Translated, it gives CASSLTGGAFQPQHF.

The gene calls are TRBV15 and TRBJ2-1; TRBD1 agrees at 9 bases. This CDR3 is built from 17 residues. CDR1 LNHNV and CDR2 YYDKDF come from the germline V gene (reference sequence). J gave up 5 bases and V 3 bases, and 11 bases lay outside the gene matches. The chain's CDR3 is CATSREARDRVNNEQFF. CDR3 nucleotides: TGTGCCACCAGCAGGGAAGCTCGGGACAGGGTAAACAATGAGCAGTTCTTC.

This chain connects TRBV5-1 to TRBJ2-7; 10 bases match TRBD1. Germline lookup yields CDR1 SGHRS and CDR2 YFSETQ. There are 15 residues in the CDR3. V lost 3 bases, J lost 6 bases, and 9 bases stayed unmatched. DNA for the CDR3: TGCGCCAGCAGCTCTACGACAGGGGGCATCCGCGAGCAGTACTTC. Translation: CASSSTTGGIREQYF.

The gene calls are TRBV5-1 and TRBJ1-5; D gene uncertain. Germline assignment: CDR1 SGHRS and CDR2 YFSETQ. The CDR3 contains 15 residues. The ends were cut back, 1 base at V and 0 bases at J, with 8 bases in the middle. CDR3 residues: CASSLNPDSNQPQHF. CDR3 in DNA: TGCGCCAGCAGCTTGAATCCAGATAGCAATCAGCCCCAGCATTTT. The full variable domain, its missing parts supplied by reference TRBV5-1 and TRBJ1-5, is KAGVTQTPRYLIKTRGQQVTLSCSPISGHRSVSWYQQTPGQGLQFLFEYFSETQRNKGNFPGRFSGRQFSNSRSEMNVSTLELGDSALYLCASSLNPDSNQPQHFGDGTRLSIL.

The rearrangement links TRBV5-1 to TRBJ1-1; 11 bases are a match to TRBD1. This CDR3 is built from 17 residues. Unmatched junction bases numbered 11, after V lost 0 bases and J lost 7 bases. The germline gives CDR1 SGHRS, CDR2 YFSETQ. The CDR3 region is CASSLAPPGQGGHEAFF. In nucleotides, the CDR3 is TGCGCCAGCAGCTTGGCCCCTCCGGGACAGGGGGGGCATGAAGCTTTCTTT.

This sequence joins TRBV7-6 and TRBJ2-7; 8 bases match TRBD1. J was trimmed by 5 bases and V by 5 bases; bases with no gene match: 8. Looked up from germline, CDR1 is SGHVS and CDR2 is FNYEAQ. This CDR3 spans 14 amino acids. CDR3 nucleotides: TGTGCCAGCAGCCTATGGACAGGGAGTGACGAGCAGTACTTC. This gives the protein CASSLWTGSDEQYF.

This sequence joins TRBV30 and TRBJ2-5, with unresolved D. The length of the CDR3 is 13 residues. Germline V gene sequence: CDR1 GTSNPN, CDR2 SVGIG (reference sequence). Deletions cut 3 bases from V and 1 base from J, with 9 bases between. The CDR3 nucleotides are TGTGCCTGGAGGGGCAGCCTCCAAGAGACCCAGTACTTC. It translates to CAWRGSLQETQYF.

The V gene is TRBV27, the J gene TRBJ2-7; 8 bases are a match to TRBD1. The germline V gene has CDR1 MNHEY and CDR2 SMNVEV (reference sequence). This CDR3 is built from 14 residues. Unmatched junction bases numbered 2, after V lost 0 bases and J lost 4 bases. CDR3 loop: CASSLSRTGYEQYF. CDR3 DNA: TGTGCCAGCAGTTTATCGCGGACAGGGTACGAGCAGTACTTC.

The rearrangement joins TRBV5-6 to TRBJ2-3, with 9 bases fitting TRBD1. CDR3 length: 16 residues. After removal of 4 bases from V and 0 bases from J, the junction contained 6 bases not matched to a gene. Germline V gene lookup returns CDR1 SGHDT and CDR2 YYEEEE. The CDR3 sequence is CASSVYRGPSTDTQYF. In DNA form, the CDR3 reads TGTGCCAGCAGCGTCTACAGGGGGCCTAGCACAGATACGCAGTATTTT. The full variable domain, rest sourced from reference TRBV5-6 and TRBJ2-3, is DAGVTQSPTHLIKTRGQQVTLRCSPKSGHDTVSWYQQALGQGPQFIFQYYEEEERQRGNFPDRFSGHQFPNYSSELNVNALLLGDSALYLCASSVYRGPSTDTQYFGPGTRLTVL.

This clone was picked up one time. The chain links TRBV9 to TRBJ2-2; 11 nucleotides agree with TRBD2. This CDR3 comprises 16 residues. The V and J ends lost 0 bases and 7 bases, in that order; junction bases with no gene match: 5. Germline V gene data show CDR1 as SGDLS and CDR2 as YYNGEE. In DNA form, the CDR3 reads TGTGCCAGCAGCGTAGGTAGCGGGAGGGCCGACGGGGAGCTGTTTTTT. Its translation is CASSVGSGRADGELFF. Full variable domain (outside the CDR3, taken from reference TRBV9 and TRBJ2-2): DSGVTQTPKHLITATGQRVTLRCSPRSGDLSVYWYQQSLDQGLQFLIQYYNGEERAKGNILERFSAQQFPDLHSELNLSSLELGDSALYFCASSVGSGRADGELFFGEGSRLTVL.

This rearrangement joins TRBV9 to TRBJ1-1; D uncertain. V lost 4 bases, J lost 0 bases, and 7 bases lay in between. This CDR3 region has 13 residues. CDR1 and CDR2 (germline): SGDLS, YYNGEE. The CDR3 is CASSNNMNTEAFF. The CDR3 coding sequence is TGTGCCAGCAGCAACAACATGAACACTGAAGCTTTCTTT.

The chain employs TRBV7-2 and TRBJ1-3; D is unresolved. V lost 5 bases to trimming and J lost 4 bases, with 15 bases between them. Germline assignment: CDR1 SGHTA and CDR2 FQGNSA. The CDR3 spans 15 residues. CDR3 sequence (DNA): TGTGCCAGCAGCCGAGGACCCCCGGGAGGAAACACCATATATTTT. Translation gives CASSRGPPGGNTIYF.

J is TRBJ2-7 and V is TRBV10-1; no clear D. The CDR3 extends over 12 amino acids. Trimming took 9 bases from V and 2 from J, leaving 11 bases between them. Per germline, CDR1 WNHNN and CDR2 SYGVQD (reference sequence). CDR3 DNA: TGCGCCAGTGGTGACACCGCCTACGAGCAGTACTTC. Amino acids: CASGDTAYEQYF.

This clone appeared a single time. The J gene is TRBJ1-2, the V gene TRBV6-5; no clear D gene. Trimming stripped 10 bases from V and 3 bases from J, with 9 bases between. This CDR3 is built from 11 residues. CDR1 is MNHEY and CDR2 is SVGAGI in the germline V gene. This CDR3 reads CATVLDYGYTF. The CDR3 bases are TGTGCCACCGTCCTTGACTATGGCTACACCTTC.

This chain uses TRBV2 with TRBJ2-5; D uncertain. The CDR3 has 13 residues. Germline V gene sequence: CDR1 SNHLY, CDR2 FYNNEI. V was pared by 2 bases and J by 4 bases, with 8 bases between. The CDR3 loop is CASSELEPETQYF. The CDR3 DNA follows: TGTGCCAGCAGTGAACTAGAACCAGAGACCCAGTACTTC.

The chain has TRBV21-1 and TRBJ1-4; no check of the table's D call, TRBD1, against the DNA was made. TRBV21-1 represents a pseudogene. The CDR3 extends over 15 amino acids. The DNA for the CDR3 is TGTGCCAGCAGCAAAGTAGGGACATTCCGTGAAAAACTGTTTTTT. Translating it yields CASSKVGTFREKLFF.

J is TRBJ1-5 and V is TRBV6-1; D possibly corresponds to TRBD1 (6 bases). The ends were cut back, 1 base at V and 4 bases at J, with 11 bases in the middle. This CDR3 comprises 15 residues. CDR1 and CDR2 from the germline V gene are MNHNS and SASEGT. CDR3 nucleotide sequence: TGTGCCAGCAGTGAAGGGATAAGGGGGAATCAGCCCCAGCATTTT. Translating it yields CASSEGIRGNQPQHF.